This T cell receptor (beta chain) was captured in a study of T cell responses to AZD1222 COVID-19 vaccine. Study background: Second-dose intervals near 4 or 12 weeks were combined. Study outcomes and limitations: Possibly, clonal diversity was underestimated; donors were largely white British and included more females.

Sequenced by immunoSEQ multiplex PCR; TCRdb stores in-frame clones only, minus some. The table includes 82,000 or so clones, more than 85% detected once. Turning to this clone: As yet, its antigen is unknown.

The sequence came from an adult in good health. The sequencing used peripheral blood, collected on day 0 of AZD1222 vaccination.

The CDR3 sequence is CASSTGYLDEQYF. The CDR3 DNA reads as TGTGCCAGTAGCACGGGGTATTTGGACGAGCAGTACTTC. The chain links TRBV19 to TRBJ2-7; a weak D match, TRBD2 (5 bases). The V and J ends lost 6 bases and 5 bases respectively, with 14 bases between them. The CDR3 is 13 residues long. Germline V gene lookup returns CDR1 LNHDA and CDR2 SQIVND (reference sequence).